Each of the 3 T cell receptor beta chains below was sequenced from the same sample in a study of glioma-infiltrating T cells. The iRepertoire nested amplicon-rescue multiplex PCR amplified TCR alpha and beta CDR3s from RNA. TCRdb processed the multiplex PCR reads anew with MiXCR; each CDR3 protein has one entry. The sample holds fewer than 500,000 distinct CDR3 sequences; about 40% are singletons and the top ten take about 12%. The sequencing sample was made of glioma tissue, nonneoplastic brain tissue, or PBMCs (not recorded which). These receptors were collected from a human donor with low-grade glioma or glioblastoma, undergoing nonglioma brain surgery, or in good health (not recorded which).

In the case of this clonotype: A much more abundant neighbour one base away suggests this may be a read error. The chain links TRBV20-1 to TRBJ2-3; D not resolved. CDR1 and CDR2 from the germline V gene are DFQATT and SNEGSKA (reference sequence). The CDR3 is 12 residues long. The CDR3 loop is CSARVNTDAQYF. CDR3 nucleotide sequence: TGCAGTGCTAGGGTCAACACAGATGCGCAGTATTTT.

The genes are TRBV6-1 and TRBJ2-1; 7 bases match TRBD1. The CDR3 extends over 14 amino acids. Trimming cost V 6 bases and J 2 bases; bases outside gene matches: 4. CDR1 and CDR2 from the germline V gene are MNHNS and SASEGT. CDR3 coding DNA: TGTGCCAGCAGGCCAGGGGGAGCCTACAATGAGCAGTTCTTC. Amino acid sequence: CASRPGGAYNEQFF.

Many counts were recorded for this clonotype. The rearrangement joins TRBV27 to TRBJ1-2; 8 bases are a match to TRBD1. V was clipped by 6 bases and J by 8 bases; unmatched bases: 8. This CDR3 has 13 residues. The germline gives CDR1 MNHEY, CDR2 SMNVEV (reference sequence). CDR3 protein: CASRAQGARGYTF. Here the CDR3 DNA reads TGTGCCAGCAGGGCCCAGGGGGCGCGAGGCTACACCTTC.